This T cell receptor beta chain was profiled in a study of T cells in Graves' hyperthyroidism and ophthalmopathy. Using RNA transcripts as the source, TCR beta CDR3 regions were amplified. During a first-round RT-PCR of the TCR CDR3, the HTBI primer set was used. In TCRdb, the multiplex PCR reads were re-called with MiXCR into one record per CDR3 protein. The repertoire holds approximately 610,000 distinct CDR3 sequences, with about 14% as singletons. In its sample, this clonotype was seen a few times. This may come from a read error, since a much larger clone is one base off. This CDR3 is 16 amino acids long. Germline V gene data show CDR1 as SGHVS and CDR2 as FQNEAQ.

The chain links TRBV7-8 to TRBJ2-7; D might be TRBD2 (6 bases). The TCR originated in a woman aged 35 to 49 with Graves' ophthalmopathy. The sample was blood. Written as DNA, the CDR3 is TGTGCCAGCAGCTTAGTGCTAGCGTGGAGCTCCTACGGGCAGTACTTC. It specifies CASSLVLAWSSYGQYF.